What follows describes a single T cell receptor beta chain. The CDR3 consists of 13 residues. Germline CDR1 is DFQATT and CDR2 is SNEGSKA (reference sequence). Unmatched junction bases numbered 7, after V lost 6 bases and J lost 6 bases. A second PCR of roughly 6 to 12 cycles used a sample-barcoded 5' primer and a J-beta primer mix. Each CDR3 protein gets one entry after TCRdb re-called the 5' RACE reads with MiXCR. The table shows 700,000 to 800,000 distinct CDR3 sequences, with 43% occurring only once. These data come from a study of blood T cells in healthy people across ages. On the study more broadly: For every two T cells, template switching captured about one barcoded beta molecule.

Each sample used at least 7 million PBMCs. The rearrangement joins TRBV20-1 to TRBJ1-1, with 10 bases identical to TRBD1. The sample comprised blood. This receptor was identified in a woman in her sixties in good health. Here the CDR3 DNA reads TGCAGTGCCCTGGGACAGGGGATCCCTGAAGCTTTCTTT. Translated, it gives CSALGQGIPEAFF.